This entry concerns a single TCR beta chain. Repertoires were generated with immunoSEQ multiplex PCR, while TCRdb's copy carries only in-frame clones and drops some. Here the sample spans around 30,000 clones, 93% being singletons. Per the germline V gene, CDR1 is MNHEY and CDR2 is SVGAGI. V trimming: 6 bases; J trimming: 6 bases; junction bases outside the gene matches: 5. CDR3 size: 14 residues. These data belong to a study of T cell changes during pregnancy in multiple sclerosis. The sequence was collected from a female donor with multiple sclerosis, enrolled in a pregnancy study. The chain combines TRBV6-5 with TRBJ2-1; the match to TRBD1 covers 10 bases. The specimen was CD4+ T cells from peripheral blood mononuclear cells, collected after pregnancy. The CDR3 DNA follows: TGTGCCAGCAGGGGACAGGGGAGGGCCAATGAGCAGTTCTTC. Translated, it gives CASRGQGRANEQFF.